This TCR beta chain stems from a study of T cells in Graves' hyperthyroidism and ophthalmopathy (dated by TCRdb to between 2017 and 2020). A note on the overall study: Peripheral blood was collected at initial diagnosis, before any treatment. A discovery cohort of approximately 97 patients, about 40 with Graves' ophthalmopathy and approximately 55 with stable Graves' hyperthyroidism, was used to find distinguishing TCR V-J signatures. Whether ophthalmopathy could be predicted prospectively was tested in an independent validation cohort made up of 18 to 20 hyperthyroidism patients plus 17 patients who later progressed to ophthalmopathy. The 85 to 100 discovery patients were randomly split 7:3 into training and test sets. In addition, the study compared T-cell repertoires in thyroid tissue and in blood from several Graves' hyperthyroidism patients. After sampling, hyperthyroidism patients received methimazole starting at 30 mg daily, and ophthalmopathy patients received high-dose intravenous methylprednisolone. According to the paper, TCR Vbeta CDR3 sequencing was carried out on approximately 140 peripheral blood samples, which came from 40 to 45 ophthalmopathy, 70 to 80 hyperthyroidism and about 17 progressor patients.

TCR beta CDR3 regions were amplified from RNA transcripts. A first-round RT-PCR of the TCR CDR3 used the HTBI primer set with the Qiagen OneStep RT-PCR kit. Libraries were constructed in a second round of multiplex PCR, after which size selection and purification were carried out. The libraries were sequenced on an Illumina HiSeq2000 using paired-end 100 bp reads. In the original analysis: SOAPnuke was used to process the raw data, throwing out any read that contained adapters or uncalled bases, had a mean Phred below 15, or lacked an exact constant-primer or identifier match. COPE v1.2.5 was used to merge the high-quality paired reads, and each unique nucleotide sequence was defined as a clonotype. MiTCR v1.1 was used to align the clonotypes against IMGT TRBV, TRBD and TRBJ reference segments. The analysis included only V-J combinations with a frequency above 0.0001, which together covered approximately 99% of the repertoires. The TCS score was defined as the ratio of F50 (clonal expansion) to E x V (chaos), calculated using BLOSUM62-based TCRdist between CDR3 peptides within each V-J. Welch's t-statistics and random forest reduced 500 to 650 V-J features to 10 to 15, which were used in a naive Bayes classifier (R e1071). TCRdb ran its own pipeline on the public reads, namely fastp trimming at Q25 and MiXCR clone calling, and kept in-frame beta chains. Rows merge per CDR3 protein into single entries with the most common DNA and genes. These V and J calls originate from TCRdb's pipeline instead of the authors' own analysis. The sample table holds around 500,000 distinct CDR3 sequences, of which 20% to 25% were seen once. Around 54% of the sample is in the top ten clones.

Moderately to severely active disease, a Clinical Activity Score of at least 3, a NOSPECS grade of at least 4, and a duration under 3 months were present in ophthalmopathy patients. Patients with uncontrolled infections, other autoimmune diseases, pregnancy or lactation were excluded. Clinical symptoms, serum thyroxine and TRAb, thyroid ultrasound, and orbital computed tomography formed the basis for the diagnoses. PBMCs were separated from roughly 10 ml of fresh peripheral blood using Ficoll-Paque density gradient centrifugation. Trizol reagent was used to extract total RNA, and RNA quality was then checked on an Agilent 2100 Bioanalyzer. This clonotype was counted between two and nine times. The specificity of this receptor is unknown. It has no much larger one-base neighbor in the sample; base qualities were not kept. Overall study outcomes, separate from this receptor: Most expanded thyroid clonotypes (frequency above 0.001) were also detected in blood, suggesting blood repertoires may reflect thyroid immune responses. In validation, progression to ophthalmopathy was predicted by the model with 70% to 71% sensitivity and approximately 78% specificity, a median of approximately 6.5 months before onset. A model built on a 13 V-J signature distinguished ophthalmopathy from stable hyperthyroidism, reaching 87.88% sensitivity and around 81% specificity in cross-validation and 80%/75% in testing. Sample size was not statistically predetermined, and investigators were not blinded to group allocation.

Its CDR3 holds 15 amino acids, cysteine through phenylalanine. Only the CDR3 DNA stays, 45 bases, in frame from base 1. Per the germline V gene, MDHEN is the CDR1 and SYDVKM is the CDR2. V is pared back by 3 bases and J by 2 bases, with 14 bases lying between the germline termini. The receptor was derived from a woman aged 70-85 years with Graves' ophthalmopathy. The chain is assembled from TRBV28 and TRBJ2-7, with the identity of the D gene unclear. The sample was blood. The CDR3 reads CASSLPPTGPYEQYF. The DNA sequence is TGTGCCAGCAGTTTGCCTCCCACCGGGCCCTACGAGCAGTACTTC. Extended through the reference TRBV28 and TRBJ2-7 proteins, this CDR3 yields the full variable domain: DVKVTQSSRYLVKRTGEKVFLECVQDMDHENMFWYRQDPGLGLRLIYFSYDVKMKEKGDIPEGYSVSREKKERFSLILESASTNQTSMYLCASSLPPTGPYEQYFGPGTRLTVT.